The 29 T cell receptor beta chains in this list originate from one sample, sequenced in a study of CD8 T cells in ankylosing spondylitis (dated by TCRdb to 2016 to 2017). Libraries were constructed by 5' RACE. Sequencing took place on an Illumina HiSeq 2500. The public reads were reanalyzed by TCRdb: fastp trimming at Q25, MiXCR alignment, in-frame beta chains only. When rows share a CDR3 protein, they turn into one entry using the most common DNA and genes. The sample profile shows roughly 700,000 distinct CDR3 sequences; around 19% of them were found once. The top ten hold over 15% of the sample. Beyond this particular receptor, the publication reports: A TCR beta motif of about 8 highly homologous amino acid variants appeared characteristic of blood from ankylosing spondylitis patients.

The antigens for these receptors are not known. Sequencing used blood, either unsorted or a sorted T cell fraction (not recorded which). The receptors were sampled from a male donor with ankylosing spondylitis.

This clonotype was seen a handful of times. This rearrangement joins TRBV5-1 to TRBJ2-1, with 10 bases fitting TRBD2. With V trimmed by 9 bases and J by 2 bases, 11 bases remained unmatched. The germline V gene encodes CDR1 SGHRS and CDR2 YFSETQ. The CDR3 totals 16 residues. The CDR3 nucleotides read TGCGCCATCCCTTCGACGCTAGCGGGGGCCTACAATGAGCAGTTCTTC. Amino acid sequence: CAIPSTLAGAYNEQFF.

This clonotype was counted between two and nine times. The chain carries TRBV28 and TRBJ2-1, with 7 nucleotides matching TRBD2. The CDR3 length is 13 residues. Per the germline V gene, CDR1 is MDHEN and CDR2 is SYDVKM. The V and J ends lost 5 bases and 5 bases, in that order; junction bases with no gene match: 3. CDR3 nucleotide sequence: TGTGCCAGCAGTCTAGCGGCCAACAATGAGCAGTTCTTC. Translating gives CASSLAANNEQFF.

This chain uses TRBV12-3 or TRBV12-4 with TRBJ2-1, with TRBD1 matching over 8 bases. V trimming: 6 bases; J trimming: 5 bases; junction bases outside the gene matches: 15. The CDR3 is 17 amino acids. CDR3: CASRTGEMGILDNEQFF. The CDR3 DNA reads TGTGCCAGCAGGACAGGGGAAATGGGCATCTTGGACAATGAGCAGTTCTTC.

This chain uses TRBV29-1 with TRBJ2-1, with 7 bases identical to TRBD2. CDR3 length equals 17 residues. J lost 6 bases, V lost 2 bases, and 16 bases had no gene match. The V gene's germline CDR1 is SQVTM and CDR2 ANQGSEA. CDR3 nucleotides: TGCAGCGTTGAAAGAGATGCGGTTGCGGGAGCATTCAATGAGCAGTTCTTC. It is translated as CSVERDAVAGAFNEQFF.

This clonotype was detected ten times or more. The CDR3 coding sequence is TGCGCCAGCAGCTTATCACCTGGGTCTAGGAACACTGAAGCTTTCTTT. It yields the protein CASSLSPGSRNTEAFF. The V and J genes are TRBV5-1 and TRBJ1-1; no definite D call. The CDR3 loop spans 16 amino acids. The germline V gene has CDR1 SGHRS and CDR2 YFSETQ. The V end was cut by 2 bases, the J end by 1 base, with 15 bases between.

The gene calls are TRBV12-3 or TRBV12-4 and TRBJ2-7; maybe TRBD1 (6 bases). The V gene lost 1 base and the J gene lost 12 bases, with 10 bases spanning the gap. This CDR3 region has 11 residues. CDR3 bases: TGTGCCAGCAGTTTAGGGGCAGGGGCGTACTTC. It translates to CASSLGAGAYF.

The V and J genes are TRBV7-3 and TRBJ1-2, with D possibly being TRBD1 (5 bases). V was clipped by 5 bases and J by 2 bases, with 21 bases between them. Germline V gene lookup returns CDR1 SGHTA and CDR2 FQGTGA. This CDR3 contains 17 residues. The CDR3 reads CASSPGDPASSNYGYTF. CDR3 in DNA: TGTGCCAGCAGCCCTGGGGACCCCGCTTCCTCAAACTATGGCTACACCTTC. The variable domain in full, completed from reference TRBV7-3 and TRBJ1-2, reads GAGVSQTPSNKVTEKGKYVELRCDPISGHTALYWYRQSLGQGPEFLIYFQGTGAADDSGLPNDRFFAVRPEGSVSTLKIQRTERGDSAVYLCASSPGDPASSNYGYTFGSGTRLTVV.

In this sample, this clonotype turned up a few times. J is TRBJ2-1 and V is TRBV9, with 7 bases aligning to TRBD1. The CDR3 totals 15 residues. Germline assignment: CDR1 SGDLS and CDR2 YYNGEE. Trimming removed 3 bases from V and 2 bases from J; junction bases left unmatched: 5. CDR3 coding DNA: TGTGCCAGCAGCGGTGACAGGGAAACCTACAATGAGCAGTTCTTC. Protein sequence: CASSGDRETYNEQFF.

The V and J genes are TRBV3-1 and TRBJ2-7, with D perhaps being TRBD1 or TRBD2 (6 bases each). The V end lost 1 base, the J end lost 0 bases, and 10 bases lay between the germline ends. Germline loops: CDR1 LGHDT, CDR2 YNNKEL (reference sequence). This CDR3 has 15 amino acids. CDR3 nucleotide sequence: TGTGCCAGCAGCCAAGTCTGGGGGGCCTCCTACGAGCAGTACTTC. It codes for CASSQVWGASYEQYF.

This clonotype was found a few times. The chain has TRBV10-2 and TRBJ1-4, with TRBD1 matching over 7 bases. V dropped 8 bases and J dropped 8; count of bases not matched to a gene: 17. Germline CDR1 WSHSY, CDR2 SAAADI. The CDR3 has 16 amino acids. The CDR3: CASGRSLRTGEEKLFF. CDR3 in DNA: TGCGCCAGCGGCCGAAGTTTAAGGACAGGTGAAGAAAAACTGTTTTTT.

This chain connects TRBV20-1 to TRBJ2-7; tentative D call: TRBD2 (7 bases). Looked up from germline, CDR1 is DFQATT and CDR2 is SNEGSKA (reference sequence). Trimming shortened V by 0 bases and J by 4 bases, and 19 bases separated the two germline ends. This CDR3 has 16 amino acids. CDR3 DNA sequence: TGCAGTGCTAGAGATATCGGGGGGCGTTCGCCATACGAGCAGTACTTC. Translated: CSARDIGGRSPYEQYF.

This clonotype showed up just a few times. The J gene is TRBJ1-2, the V gene TRBV18; no firm D call. The CDR3 is made up of 11 amino acids. In germline, CDR1 is KGHSH, CDR2 LQKENI. The V end was cut by 5 bases, the J end by 7 bases, with 8 bases between. The CDR3 region is CASSNSGGYTF. DNA for the CDR3: TGTGCCAGCTCAAATAGTGGTGGCTACACCTTC.

This chain joins TRBV6-2 or TRBV6-3 and TRBJ1-1; maybe TRBD1 (6 bases). V was shortened by 6 bases and J by 5 bases, with 16 bases between the two germline ends. The germline CDR1 and CDR2 sequences are MNHEY and SVGEGT. The CDR3 runs 14 residues. This CDR3 reads CASREGGGRTEAFF. The CDR3 nucleotides read TGTGCCAGCAGAGAAGGGGGAGGTCGGACTGAAGCTTTCTTT.

The chain couples TRBV19 to TRBJ2-1, with 14 bases that match TRBD2. Germline CDR1 reads LNHDA; CDR2 reads SQIVND (reference sequence). Unmatched junction bases numbered 8, after V lost 3 bases and J lost 7 bases. The CDR3 totals 17 residues. The CDR3 loop is CASSMGLAGVLRNEQFF. The CDR3 DNA is TGTGCCAGTAGTATGGGACTAGCGGGGGTCTTGAGGAATGAGCAGTTCTTC.

In DNA, the CDR3 is TGTGCCACCGCAACCGGATCTGGCTACACCTTC. Amino acids: CATATGSGYTF. The rearrangement links TRBV6-6 to TRBJ1-2; D is unresolved. Trimming stripped 10 bases from V and 7 bases from J, with 13 bases between. Germline V gives CDR1 MNHNY, CDR2 SVGAGI (reference sequence). The CDR3 consists of 11 residues.

This clonotype was seen a handful of times. This chain uses TRBV4-1 with TRBJ1-4; D is ambiguous. From germline, CDR1 is MGHRA and CDR2 YSYEKL. Trimming stripped 0 bases from V and 5 bases from J, with 16 bases between. The CDR3 loop spans 17 amino acids. The CDR3 nucleotides read TGCGCCAGCAGCCAAGATTCTGTTGGGAACGGAAATGAAAAACTGTTTTTT. Its protein product is CASSQDSVGNGNEKLFF.

The chain links TRBV5-1 to TRBJ2-3; TRBD1 might be the D (5 bases). Between the trimmed V and J ends, which lost 3 bases and 1 base, there was a span of 9 bases. The CDR3 has 14 residues. Germline values: CDR1 SGHRS, CDR2 YFSETQ. Here the CDR3 reads CASSWVGGTDTQYF. For the CDR3, the DNA is TGCGCCAGCAGCTGGGTAGGGGGCACAGATACGCAGTATTTT.

This clonotype was detected ten times or more. The rearrangement joins TRBV20-1 to TRBJ1-5, with D uncertain. V lost 4 bases and J lost 0, with 4 bases in between. This CDR3 region has 12 residues. Germline CDR1 is DFQATT and CDR2 is SNEGSKA (reference sequence). The CDR3: CSAINSNQPQHF. In DNA, the CDR3 is TGCAGTGCTATCAATAGCAATCAGCCCCAGCATTTT.

This rearrangement joins TRBV7-9 to TRBJ2-7; TRBD1 matches at 9 bases. The V gene's germline CDR1 is SEHNR and CDR2 FQNEAQ (reference sequence). V lost 5 bases, J lost 4 bases, and 9 bases stayed unmatched. The CDR3 contains 15 residues. The CDR3 loop is CASSQPGTGPYEQYF. DNA for the CDR3: TGTGCCAGCAGCCAACCCGGGACAGGGCCGTACGAGCAGTACTTC.

This clonotype was found a few times. The V call is TRBV4-1, the J call TRBJ2-1; no definite D call. This CDR3 comprises 12 residues. Looked up from germline, CDR1 is MGHRA and CDR2 is YSYEKL. Trimming took 3 bases from V and 8 from J, leaving 8 bases between them. This chain's CDR3 is CASSQMGHEQFF. Written as DNA, the CDR3 is TGCGCCAGCAGCCAGATGGGCCATGAGCAGTTCTTC.

This rearrangement joins TRBV5-1 to TRBJ2-1, with TRBD2 matching 12 bases. Looked up from germline, CDR1 is SGHRS and CDR2 is YFSETQ. The CDR3 is 19 amino acids. J was trimmed by 1 base and V by 0 bases; bases with no gene match: 8. CDR3 nucleotides: TGCGCCAGCAGCTTGGGACTAGCGGGAGCGGCCGTGTCCTACAATGAGCAGTTCTTC. Protein: CASSLGLAGAAVSYNEQFF.

V and J are TRBV20-1 and TRBJ2-2; 8 bases match TRBD2. Germline lookup yields CDR1 DFQATT and CDR2 SNEGSKA (reference sequence). The CDR3 is 18 amino acids. The CDR3 reads CWAQRGGSGGRGTGELFF. CDR3 bases: TGCTGGGCCCAAAGGGGGGGAAGCGGGGGTCGGGGCACCGGGGAGCTGTTTTTT.

CDR3: CASSPGRGTVPEAFF. CDR3 nucleotides: TGTGCCAGCAGCCCAGGTAGGGGTACCGTTCCTGAAGCTTTCTTT. The genes are TRBV5-5 and TRBJ1-1, with a possible D match to TRBD1 (5 bases). The germline gives CDR1 SGHKS, CDR2 YYEKEE (reference sequence). The CDR3 spans 15 residues. V was cut by 4 bases and J by 6 bases, with 19 bases left in between.

V gene TRBV11-2 combines with J gene TRBJ2-1; D not resolved. Trimming pared 0 bases from V and 4 bases from J, leaving 7 bases between. The CDR3 sequence is 14 residues long. Per the germline V gene, CDR1 is SGHAT and CDR2 is FQNNGV. The CDR3 nucleotides read TGTGCCAGCAGCTTAGAAGTAGGGTACAATGAGCAGTTCTTC. As protein: CASSLEVGYNEQFF.

The chain combines TRBV14 with TRBJ2-6; the D is unclear. The CDR3 length is 16 residues. The V gene's germline CDR1 is SGHDN and CDR2 FVKESK. The ends were cut back, 4 bases at V and 0 bases at J, with 10 bases in the middle. The DNA for the CDR3 is TGTGCCAGCAGCCGCAGAACTTCCTCTGGGGCCAACGTCCTGACTTTC. Protein product: CASSRRTSSGANVLTF.

This clonotype was picked up a small number of times. This rearrangement joins TRBV20-1 to TRBJ1-4; D uncertain. The CDR3 has 16 amino acids. Germline loops: CDR1 DFQATT, CDR2 SNEGSKA (reference sequence). The V end lost 0 bases, the J end lost 0 bases, and 11 bases lay between the germline ends. For the CDR3, the DNA is TGCAGTGCTAGAGACCTGAGAAATCCAACTAATGAAAAACTGTTTTTT. This encodes CSARDLRNPTNEKLFF.

The rearrangement joins TRBV3-1 to TRBJ2-7; 8 bases are a match to TRBD2. CDR1 and CDR2 from the germline V gene are LGHDT and YNNKEL (reference sequence). This CDR3 is built from 14 residues. V was clipped by 2 bases and J by 8 bases; unmatched bases: 8. The CDR3 sequence is CASSQRLAGGKQYF. The CDR3 coding sequence is TGTGCCAGCAGCCAACGGCTAGCGGGCGGGAAGCAGTACTTC.

This sequence joins TRBV4-3 and TRBJ2-1, with D possibly being TRBD2 (6 bases). Trimming cost V 1 base and J 5 bases, with 15 bases left between them. CDR1 is LGHNA and CDR2 is YSLEER in the germline V gene. The CDR3 length is 16 residues. DNA of the CDR3: TGCGCCAGCAGCCAAGCGGGGGTGCAGGCTCACAATGAGCAGTTCTTC. As protein: CASSQAGVQAHNEQFF.

This clonotype was observed at least ten times. The chain uses TRBV6-2 or TRBV6-3 and TRBJ2-3, with TRBD2 identical over 9 bases. The germline CDR1 and CDR2 sequences are MNHEY and SVGEGT. The CDR3 consists of 15 residues. The trim removed 7 bases at V and 6 bases at J, leaving 11 bases unmatched. CDR3 region: CASTRDELAGDTQYF. In nucleotides, the CDR3 is TGTGCCAGCACCCGAGATGAACTAGCGGGCGATACGCAGTATTTT.